The entry that follows covers one T cell receptor (beta chain) sequence. What it binds is not known. The sample is drawn from a study of CXCR3-negative and CXCR3-positive naive CD8 T cells. Study-wide context: A total of 120 million to 150 million TRB reads was generated, with about 1.5 +/- 0.3 million per library.

Study-wide points: The study found that naive CXCR3-negative and CXCR3-positive cells shared TRBV-TRBJ usage, while memory cells differed. Naive CXCR3-positive cells had TRB CDR3s more hydrophobic than those of CXCR3-negative naive cells.

The CDR3 runs 17 residues. CDR1 SGHDN and CDR2 FVKESK come from the germline V gene. UMI-labeled 5' RACE yielded the TRB cDNA libraries. TCRdb reprocessed the 5' RACE reads and keeps a single row for each CDR3 protein, giving no DNA. The sample includes 150,000 or so distinct CDR3 sequences. J is TRBJ2-5 and V is TRBV14; the D call from TCRdb, TRBD1, cannot be confirmed without DNA. Material for sequencing was naive CXCR3- CD8+ T cells from blood. Subset indicated: CD45RO-CCR7+CD27+CD95- naive CD8+ T cells lacking CXCR3 (TNR3-). The sequence was collected from a human donor in good health. Some clones in this sample may be carry-over from other donors' samples. The CDR3 reads CASSQAKGQGFKKTQYF. Together with reference TRBV14 and TRBJ2-5, the CDR3 gives the full variable domain: EAGVTQFPSHSVIEKGQTVTLRCDPISGHDNLYWYRRVMGKEIKFLLHFVKESKQDESGMPNNRFLAERTGGTYSTLKVQPAELEDSGVYFCASSQAKGQGFKKTQYFGPGTRLLVL.